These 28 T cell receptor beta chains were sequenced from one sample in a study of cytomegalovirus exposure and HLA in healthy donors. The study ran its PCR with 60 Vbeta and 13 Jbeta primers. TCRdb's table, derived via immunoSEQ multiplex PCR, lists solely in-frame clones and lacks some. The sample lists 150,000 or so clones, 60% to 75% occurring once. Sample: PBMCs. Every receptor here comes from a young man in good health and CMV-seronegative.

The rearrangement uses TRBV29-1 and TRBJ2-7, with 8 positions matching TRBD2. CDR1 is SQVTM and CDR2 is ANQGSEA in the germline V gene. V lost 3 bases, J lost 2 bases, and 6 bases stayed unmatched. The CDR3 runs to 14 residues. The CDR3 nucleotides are TGCAGCGTTGATGCGGGGGGTGTCGCCTACGAGCAGTACTTC. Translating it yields CSVDAGGVAYEQYF.

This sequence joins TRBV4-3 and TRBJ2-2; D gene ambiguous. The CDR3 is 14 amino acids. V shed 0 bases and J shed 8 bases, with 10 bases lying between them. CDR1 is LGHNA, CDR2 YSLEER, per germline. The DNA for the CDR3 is TGCGCCAGCAGCCAAGAATCAGATTTGGGGGAGCTGTTTTTT. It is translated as CASSQESDLGELFF.

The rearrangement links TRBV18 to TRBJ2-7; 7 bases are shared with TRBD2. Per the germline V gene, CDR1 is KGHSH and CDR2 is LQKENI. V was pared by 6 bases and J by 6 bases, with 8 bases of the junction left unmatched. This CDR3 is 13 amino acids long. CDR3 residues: CASSRATGGEQYF. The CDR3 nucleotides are TGTGCCAGCTCCCGAGCGACGGGGGGCGAGCAGTACTTC.

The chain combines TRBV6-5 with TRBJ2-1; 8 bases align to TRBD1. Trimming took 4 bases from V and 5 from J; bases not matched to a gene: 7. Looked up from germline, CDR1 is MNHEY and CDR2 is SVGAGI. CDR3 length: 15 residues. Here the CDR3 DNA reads TGTGCCAGCAGTTCGACAGGGGCGGGGAACAATGAGCAGTTCTTC. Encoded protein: CASSSTGAGNNEQFF.

In nucleotides, the CDR3 is TGTGCCTGGTACCAGGGAACGACGAACGAGCAGTACTTC. Translation: CAWYQGTTNEQYF. The V call is TRBV30, the J call TRBJ2-7, with D perhaps matching TRBD1 (5 bases). Germline V gene sequence: CDR1 GTSNPN, CDR2 SVGIG (reference sequence). CDR3 size: 13 residues. V lost 5 bases, J lost 5 bases, and 16 bases lay in between. The full variable domain, its missing parts supplied by reference TRBV30 and TRBJ2-7, is SQTIHQWPATLVQPVGSPLSLECTVEGTSNPNLYWYRQAAGRGLQLLFYSVGIGQISSEVPQNLSASRPQDRQFILSSKKLLLSDSGFYLCAWYQGTTNEQYFGPGTRLTVT.

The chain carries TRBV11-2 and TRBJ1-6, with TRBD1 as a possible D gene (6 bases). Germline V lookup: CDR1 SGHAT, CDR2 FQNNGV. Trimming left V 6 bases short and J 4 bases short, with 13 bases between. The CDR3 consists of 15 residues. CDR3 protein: CASSLPQGYNSPLHF. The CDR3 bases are TGTGCCAGCAGTCTACCTCAGGGGTATAATTCACCCCTCCACTTT.

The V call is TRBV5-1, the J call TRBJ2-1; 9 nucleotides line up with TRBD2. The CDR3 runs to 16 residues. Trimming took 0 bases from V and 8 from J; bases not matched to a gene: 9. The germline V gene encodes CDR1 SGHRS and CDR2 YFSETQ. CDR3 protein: CASSLDYSGGLYEQFF. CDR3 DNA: TGCGCCAGCAGCTTGGATTACAGCGGGGGGTTGTATGAGCAGTTCTTC.

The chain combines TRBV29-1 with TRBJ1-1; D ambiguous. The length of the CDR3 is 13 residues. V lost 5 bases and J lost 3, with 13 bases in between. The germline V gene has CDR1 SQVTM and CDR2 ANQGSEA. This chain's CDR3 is CSVIVSTYTEAFF. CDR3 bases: TGCAGCGTTATTGTATCGACTTACACTGAAGCTTTCTTT.

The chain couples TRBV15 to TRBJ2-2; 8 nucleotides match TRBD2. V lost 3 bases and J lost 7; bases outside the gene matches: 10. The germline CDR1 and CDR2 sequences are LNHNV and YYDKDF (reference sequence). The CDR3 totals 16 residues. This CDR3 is CATSSPRRGAGGELFF. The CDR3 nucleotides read TGTGCCACCAGCAGCCCTAGGCGGGGGGCGGGCGGGGAGCTGTTTTTT.

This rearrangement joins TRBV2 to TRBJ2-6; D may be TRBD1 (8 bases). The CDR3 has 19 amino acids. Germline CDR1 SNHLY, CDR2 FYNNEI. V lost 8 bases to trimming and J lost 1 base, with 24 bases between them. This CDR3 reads CASGGDRLRAISGANVLTF. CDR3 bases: TGTGCCAGCGGGGGGGACAGGCTTCGGGCAATTTCTGGGGCCAACGTCCTGACTTTC.

CDR3 nucleotide sequence: TGTGCCAGCAGCAAAGACCGTAGGACAGTCCTGTTTGGTGAAAAACTGTTTTTT. It is translated as CASSKDRRTVLFGEKLFF. The chain uses TRBV21-1 and TRBJ1-4; the table's D call TRBD1 went unverified against the DNA. TRBV21-1 is a pseudogene locus. The CDR3 is made up of 18 amino acids.

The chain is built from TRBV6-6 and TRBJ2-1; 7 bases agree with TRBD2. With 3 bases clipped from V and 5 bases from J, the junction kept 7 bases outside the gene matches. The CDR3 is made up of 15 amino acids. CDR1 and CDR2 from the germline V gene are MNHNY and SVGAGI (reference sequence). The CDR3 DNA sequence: TGTGCCAGCAGTTATCAGGCTAGCGGAGACAATGAGCAGTTCTTC. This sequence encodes CASSYQASGDNEQFF.

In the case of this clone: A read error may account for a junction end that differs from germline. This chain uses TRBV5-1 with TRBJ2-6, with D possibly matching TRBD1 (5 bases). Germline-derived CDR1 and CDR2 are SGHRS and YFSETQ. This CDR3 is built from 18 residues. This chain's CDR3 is CASSSGWSVSSGANGLTF. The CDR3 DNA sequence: TGCGCCAGCAGCTCGGGTTGGTCGGTTAGCTCTGGGGCCAACGGCCTGACTTTC.

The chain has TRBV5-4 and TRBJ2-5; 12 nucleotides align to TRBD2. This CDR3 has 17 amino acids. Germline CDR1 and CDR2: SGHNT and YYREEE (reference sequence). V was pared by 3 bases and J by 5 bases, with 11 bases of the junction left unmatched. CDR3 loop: CASSSSGGAGTLETQYF. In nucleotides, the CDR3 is TGTGCCAGCAGCTCTAGCGGGGGGGCGGGTACTTTGGAGACCCAGTACTTC.

CDR3 nucleotides: TGTGCCAGCAGTTACTCGTTTCGGGAGGTCCAGCCCCAGCATTTT. It yields the protein CASSYSFREVQPQHF. The V gene is TRBV6-5, the J gene TRBJ1-5, with D unresolved. Germline V lookup: CDR1 MNHEY, CDR2 SVGAGI. V lost 0 bases and J lost 7, with 13 bases in between. This CDR3 contains 15 residues.

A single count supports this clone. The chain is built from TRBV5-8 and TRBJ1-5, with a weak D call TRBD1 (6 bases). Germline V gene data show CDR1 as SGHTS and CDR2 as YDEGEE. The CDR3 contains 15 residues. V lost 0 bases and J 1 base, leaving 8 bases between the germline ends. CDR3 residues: CASSLGTVSNQPQHF. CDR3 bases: TGTGCCAGCAGCTTGGGGACAGTAAGCAATCAGCCCCAGCATTTT.

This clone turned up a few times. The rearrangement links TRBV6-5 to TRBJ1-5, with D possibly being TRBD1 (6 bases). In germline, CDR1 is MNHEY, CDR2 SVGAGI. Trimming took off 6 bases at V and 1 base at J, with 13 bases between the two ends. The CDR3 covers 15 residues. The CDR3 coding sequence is TGTGCCAGCAGGCCGACAGGCATCAGCAATCAGCCCCAGCATTTT. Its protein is CASRPTGISNQPQHF.

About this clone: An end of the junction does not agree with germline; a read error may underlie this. For the CDR3, the DNA is TGTGCCACCAGTCGGGACAGGGCTTTCTATAGCAATCAGCCCCAGCATTTT. Translating it yields CATSRDRAFYSNQPQHF. The chain joins TRBV28 to TRBJ1-5, with 9 nucleotides matching TRBD1. Germline lookup yields CDR1 MDHEN and CDR2 SYDVKM. The CDR3 consists of 17 residues. The whole variable domain, filled in from reference TRBV28 and TRBJ1-5, reads DVKVTQSSRYLVKRTGEKVFLECVQDMDHENMFWYRQDPGLGLRLIYFSYDVKMKEKGDIPEGYSVSREKKERFSLILESASTNQTSMYLCATSRDRAFYSNQPQHFGDGTRLSIL.

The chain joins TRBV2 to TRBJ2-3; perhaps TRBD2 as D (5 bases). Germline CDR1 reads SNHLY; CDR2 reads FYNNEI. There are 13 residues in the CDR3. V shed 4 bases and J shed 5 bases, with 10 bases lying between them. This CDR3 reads CASSGGPEDTQYF. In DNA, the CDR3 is TGTGCCAGCAGTGGAGGGCCAGAAGATACGCAGTATTTT.

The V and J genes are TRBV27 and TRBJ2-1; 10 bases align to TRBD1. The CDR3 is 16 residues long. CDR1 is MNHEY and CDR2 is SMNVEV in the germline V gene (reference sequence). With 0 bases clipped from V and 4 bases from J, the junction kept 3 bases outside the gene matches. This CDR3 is CASSLSGQGGYNEQFF. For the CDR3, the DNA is TGTGCCAGCAGTTTATCTGGACAGGGGGGATACAATGAGCAGTTCTTC.

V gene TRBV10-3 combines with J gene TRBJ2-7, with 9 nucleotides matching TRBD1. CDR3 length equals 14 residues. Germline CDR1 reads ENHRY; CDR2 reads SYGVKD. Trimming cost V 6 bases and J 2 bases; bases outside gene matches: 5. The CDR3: CAIRPGTGPYEQYF. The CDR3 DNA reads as TGTGCCATCAGACCCGGGACAGGGCCCTACGAGCAGTACTTC.

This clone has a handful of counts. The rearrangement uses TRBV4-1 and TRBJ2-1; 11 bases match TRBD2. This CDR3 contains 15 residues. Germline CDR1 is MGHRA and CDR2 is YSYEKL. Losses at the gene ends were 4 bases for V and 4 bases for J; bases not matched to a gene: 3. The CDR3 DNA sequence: TGCGCCAGCAGCCCGGGACTAGCGGTTTACAATGAGCAGTTCTTC. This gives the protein CASSPGLAVYNEQFF.

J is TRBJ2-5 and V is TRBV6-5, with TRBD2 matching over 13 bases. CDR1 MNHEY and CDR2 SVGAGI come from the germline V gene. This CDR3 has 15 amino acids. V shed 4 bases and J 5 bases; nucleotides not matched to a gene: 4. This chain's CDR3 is CASSLLAGGQETQYF. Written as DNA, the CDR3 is TGTGCCAGCAGTTTACTAGCGGGGGGGCAGGAGACCCAGTACTTC.

CDR3 DNA: TGTGCCAGCAGTTTATTAGGGACACCTTCTGATCGAAAACTGTTTTTT. Its translation is CASSLLGTPSDRKLFF. The chain uses TRBV27 and TRBJ1-4; tentatively, D is TRBD1 (6 bases). Trimming removed 1 base at V and 10 bases at J, with 19 bases between. CDR3 length: 16 residues. Per germline, CDR1 MNHEY and CDR2 SMNVEV (reference sequence).

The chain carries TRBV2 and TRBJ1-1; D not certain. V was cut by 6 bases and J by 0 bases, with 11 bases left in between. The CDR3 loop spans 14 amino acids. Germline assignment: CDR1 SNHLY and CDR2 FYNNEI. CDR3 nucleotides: TGTGCCAGCAGGGAGCGGCCGATGAACACTGAAGCTTTCTTT. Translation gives CASRERPMNTEAFF.

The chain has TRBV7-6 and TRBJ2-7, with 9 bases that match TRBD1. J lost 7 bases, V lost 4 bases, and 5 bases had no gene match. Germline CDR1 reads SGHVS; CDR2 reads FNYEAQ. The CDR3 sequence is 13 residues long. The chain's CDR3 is CASSSDRGLEQYF. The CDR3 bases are TGTGCCAGCAGCTCGGACAGGGGTCTAGAGCAGTACTTC.

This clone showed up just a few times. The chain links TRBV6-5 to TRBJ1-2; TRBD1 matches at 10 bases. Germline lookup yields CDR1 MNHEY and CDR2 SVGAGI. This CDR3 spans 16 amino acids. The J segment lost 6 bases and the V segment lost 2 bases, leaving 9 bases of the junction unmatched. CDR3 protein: CASSYAATGGSHGYTF. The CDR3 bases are TGTGCCAGCAGTTACGCCGCGACAGGGGGCAGTCATGGCTACACCTTC.

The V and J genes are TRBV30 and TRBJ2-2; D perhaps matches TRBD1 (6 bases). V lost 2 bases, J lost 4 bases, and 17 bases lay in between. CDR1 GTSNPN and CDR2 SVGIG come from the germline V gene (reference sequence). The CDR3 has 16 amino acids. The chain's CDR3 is CAWSPGQPGGTGELFF. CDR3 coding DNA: TGTGCCTGGAGTCCCGGACAGCCGGGCGGCACCGGGGAGCTGTTTTTT.